Each of the 32 T cell receptor beta chains below was sequenced from the same sample in a study of CD8 T cells in ankylosing spondylitis. Study-wide results and limits: Made up of under 10 highly homologous variants, a TCR beta motif appeared characteristic of ankylosing spondylitis blood.

Their target antigens are unknown. TCRdb re-analysed the 5' RACE reads in MiXCR, keeping a single row per CDR3 protein. This table has fewer than 400,000 distinct CDR3 sequences, about 20% appearing once. The sequenced material came from blood, either unsorted or a sorted T cell fraction (not recorded which). These receptors originate from a male donor with ankylosing spondylitis.

This clonotype was found a few times. This chain links TRBV6-1 with TRBJ2-1, with D perhaps being TRBD1 or TRBD2 (5 bases each). Deletions cut 6 bases from V and 4 bases from J, with 13 bases between. Germline values: CDR1 MNHNS, CDR2 SASEGT. There are 14 residues in the CDR3. CDR3 residues: CASRARGAYNEQFF. The CDR3 region has the DNA TGTGCCAGCAGAGCTCGAGGGGCTTACAATGAGCAGTTCTTC.

V gene TRBV20-1 combines with J gene TRBJ2-3; 8 bases map to TRBD2. This CDR3 region has 13 residues. After removal of 6 bases from V and 4 bases from J, the junction contained 6 bases not matched to a gene. CDR1 and CDR2 from the germline V gene are DFQATT and SNEGSKA (reference sequence). This CDR3 is CSATSGSSDTQYF. CDR3 sequence (DNA): TGCAGTGCCACCAGCGGGAGCTCAGATACGCAGTATTTT.

The chain carries TRBV27 and TRBJ1-2; D is undetermined. Deletions cut 5 bases from V and 4 bases from J, with 17 bases between. Germline V lookup: CDR1 MNHEY, CDR2 SMNVEV (reference sequence). This CDR3 region has 15 residues. The CDR3 nucleotides read TGTGCCAGCAGTCCCTCCCTTGGAGTTTCCTATGGCTACACCTTC. Its protein product is CASSPSLGVSYGYTF.

V usage is TRBV10-3 and J usage is TRBJ1-2; no firm D call. The germline gives CDR1 ENHRY, CDR2 SYGVKD. The CDR3 loop spans 12 amino acids. Trimming cost V 8 bases and J 2 bases, with 9 bases left between them. For the CDR3, the DNA is TGTGCCATCCCAGTAGGGAACTATGGCTACACCTTC. Translated: CAIPVGNYGYTF.

The gene calls are TRBV3-1 and TRBJ1-2; D is unresolved. Deletions cut 6 bases from V and 4 bases from J, with 12 bases between. CDR1 LGHDT and CDR2 YNNKEL come from the germline V gene (reference sequence). The CDR3 spans 13 residues. The CDR3 is CASSPTPIYGYTF. CDR3 DNA: TGTGCCAGCAGTCCCACCCCTATCTATGGCTACACCTTC.

The table lists this clonotype with many counts. V and J are TRBV12-3 or TRBV12-4 and TRBJ2-2; D is unclear. This CDR3 is 11 amino acids long. V lost 8 bases, J lost 1 base, and 2 bases lay in between. CDR3 sequence: CASGNTGELFF. CDR3 DNA sequence: TGTGCCAGCGGGAACACCGGGGAGCTGTTTTTT.

The CDR3 here is CASSPDRGRGNEQFF. DNA of the CDR3: TGTGCCAGCAGCCCCGACAGGGGGCGAGGCAATGAGCAGTTCTTC. The V call is TRBV7-8, the J call TRBJ2-1; the match to TRBD1 covers 10 bases. The ends lost 5 bases at V and 6 bases at J; junction bases unmatched: 7. CDR1 is SGHVS and CDR2 is FQNEAQ in the germline V gene. The CDR3 runs 15 residues.

This clonotype occurred a few times. The genes are TRBV2 and TRBJ2-3; D gene uncertain. Looked up from germline, CDR1 is SNHLY and CDR2 is FYNNEI. The CDR3 loop spans 13 amino acids. The V end lost 1 base, the J end lost 4 bases, and 6 bases lay between the germline ends. The CDR3 spells CASSEGWADTQYF. The CDR3 region has the DNA TGTGCCAGCAGTGAAGGATGGGCAGATACGCAGTATTTT.

The chain recombines TRBV24-1 with TRBJ2-5, with D perhaps matching TRBD1 or TRBD2 (5 bases each). In germline, CDR1 is KGHDR, CDR2 SFDVKD. V lost 4 bases, J lost 0 bases, and 17 bases lay in between. The CDR3 sequence is 17 residues long. CDR3 loop: CATSDPRGPMYQETQYF. The CDR3 DNA follows: TGTGCCACCAGTGACCCGAGGGGACCAATGTACCAAGAGACCCAGTACTTC.

The rearrangement joins TRBV5-1 to TRBJ2-3; D may match TRBD1 or TRBD2 (5 bases each). From germline, CDR1 is SGHRS and CDR2 YFSETQ. The CDR3 is made up of 15 amino acids. Trimming pared 4 bases from V and 2 bases from J, leaving 14 bases between. The CDR3 DNA reads TGCGCCAGCAGCCCCGGGACGCAGATCACAGATACGCAGTATTTT. It translates to CASSPGTQITDTQYF.

The sample holds a few counts of this clonotype. J is TRBJ1-6 and V is TRBV18; D ambiguous. Germline V gene sequence: CDR1 KGHSH, CDR2 LQKENI. The CDR3 is made up of 12 amino acids. The germline V and J ends were trimmed by 2 bases and 8 bases, with 4 bases remaining between them. The CDR3 nucleotides are TGTGCCAGCTCACCAAACGATTCACCCCTCCACTTT. Translated, it gives CASSPNDSPLHF. Full variable domain (missing parts from reference TRBV18 and TRBJ1-6): NAGVMQNPRHLVRRRGQEARLRCSPMKGHSHVYWYRQLPEEGLKFMVYLQKENIIDESGMPKERFSAEFPKEGPSILRIQQVVRGDSAAYFCASSPNDSPLHFGNGTRLTVT.

This clonotype was counted between two and nine times. The rearrangement links TRBV28 to TRBJ2-7; D is undetermined. The CDR3 totals 14 residues. CDR1 is MDHEN, CDR2 SYDVKM, per germline. The V and J ends lost 3 bases and 0 bases respectively, with 9 bases between them. The CDR3 bases are TGTGCCAGCAGTTTCGGAGCGAACTCCTACGAGCAGTACTTC. Its translation: CASSFGANSYEQYF.

This clonotype has only one observation. This chain joins TRBV6-5 and TRBJ2-7; possibly TRBD2 for D (6 bases). Germline V gives CDR1 MNHEY, CDR2 SVGAGI. The CDR3 covers 17 residues. V lost 0 bases and J lost 2, with 17 bases in between. CDR3 bases: TGTGCCAGCAGTTACTCTGCATCGATGCGGGGCACCTACGAGCAGTACTTC. It specifies CASSYSASMRGTYEQYF.

The chain employs TRBV20-1 and TRBJ2-1; TRBD2 matches at 8 bases. This CDR3 contains 20 residues. The J segment lost 3 bases and the V segment lost 0 bases, leaving 19 bases of the junction unmatched. The germline CDR1 and CDR2 sequences are DFQATT and SNEGSKA (reference sequence). CDR3 in amino acids: CSARDDVRVAGSLNYNEQFF. The CDR3 nucleotides are TGCAGTGCTAGAGATGATGTCCGGGTAGCGGGAAGTCTTAACTACAATGAGCAGTTCTTC.

V and J are TRBV5-1 and TRBJ1-1; D perhaps matches TRBD1 (5 bases). V lost 0 bases, J lost 1 base, and 16 bases lay in between. This CDR3 has 17 residues. From germline, CDR1 is SGHRS and CDR2 YFSETQ. CDR3 DNA: TGCGCCAGCAGCTTGGATGGACAACAAATTCGGAACACTGAAGCTTTCTTT. This sequence encodes CASSLDGQQIRNTEAFF.

This clonotype was seen ten or more times. This chain links TRBV28 with TRBJ2-1, with 11 bases fitting TRBD1. Germline V gene data show CDR1 as MDHEN and CDR2 as SYDVKM. V shed 6 bases and J 11 bases; nucleotides not matched to a gene: 9. There are 14 residues in the CDR3. The CDR3 DNA reads as TGTGCCAGCAGGAACACCGGGACAGGGGGAAAGCAGTTCTTC. Encoded protein: CASRNTGTGGKQFF.

There are a few counts of this clonotype. This chain uses TRBV20-1 with TRBJ1-5; D is unresolved. There are 14 residues in the CDR3. The V and J ends lost 1 base and 7 bases respectively, with 14 bases between them. CDR1 and CDR2 (germline): DFQATT, SNEGSKA (reference sequence). CDR3 sequence: CSARGFGLRQPQHF. The CDR3 DNA is TGCAGTGCTAGAGGGTTTGGTCTGCGGCAGCCCCAGCATTTT.

This clonotype was seen a few times. This rearrangement joins TRBV6-4 to TRBJ1-2, with a tentative D call TRBD1 (6 bases). With 3 bases removed from V and 2 bases from J, the gap between germline ends came to 13 bases. This CDR3 spans 15 amino acids. Per germline, CDR1 MRHNA and CDR2 SNTAGT. In DNA, the CDR3 is TGTGCCAGCAGTGAACAGGGAGGACAAAACTATGGCTACACCTTC. It yields the protein CASSEQGGQNYGYTF.

V usage is TRBV29-1 and J usage is TRBJ1-2; TRBD1 might be the D (5 bases). The germline V and J ends were trimmed by 3 bases and 5 bases, with 13 bases remaining between them. The CDR3 length is 13 residues. The germline V gene encodes CDR1 SQVTM and CDR2 ANQGSEA. The CDR3 nucleotides read TGCAGCGTTGATGGGGAGGGACTATATGGCTACACCTTC. Protein sequence: CSVDGEGLYGYTF.

There are a few counts of this clonotype. V gene TRBV7-9 combines with J gene TRBJ1-5, with unresolved D. Germline-derived CDR1 and CDR2 are SEHNR and FQNEAQ (reference sequence). The CDR3 spans 15 residues. V was shortened by 1 base and J by 4 bases, with 11 bases between the two germline ends. CDR3 loop: CASSLGAGSNQPQHF. The CDR3 region has the DNA TGTGCCAGCAGCTTAGGGGCAGGATCAAATCAGCCCCAGCATTTT.

This clonotype was counted between two and nine times. V is TRBV2 and J is TRBJ1-1, with D uncertain. Germline assignment: CDR1 SNHLY and CDR2 FYNNEI. The CDR3 has 14 amino acids. V was shortened by 4 bases and J by 3 bases, with 12 bases between the two germline ends. The CDR3 DNA reads TGTGCCAGCAGTGGAAGAGGGCCCCACACTGAAGCTTTCTTT. Its protein product is CASSGRGPHTEAFF.

The J gene is TRBJ2-3, the V gene TRBV29-1; 7 nucleotides agree with TRBD2. The V gene's germline CDR1 is SQVTM and CDR2 ANQGSEA. The CDR3 is 14 amino acids. J lost 0 bases, V lost 5 bases, and 5 bases had no gene match. The CDR3 region has the DNA TGCAGCGTTCGTCCTAGCGGCAGCACAGATACGCAGTATTTT. Its translation: CSVRPSGSTDTQYF.

The chain employs TRBV20-1 and TRBJ2-2; 9 bases are a match to TRBD2. The CDR3 extends over 15 amino acids. The germline CDR1 and CDR2 sequences are DFQATT and SNEGSKA (reference sequence). V shed 4 bases and J 3 bases; nucleotides not matched to a gene: 6. DNA of the CDR3: TGCAGTGCTAAAAAGCGGGAGGTCGACACCGGGGAGCTGTTTTTT. Its protein is CSAKKREVDTGELFF.

This chain connects TRBV2 to TRBJ1-2; 8 nucleotides agree with TRBD1. Looked up from germline, CDR1 is SNHLY and CDR2 is FYNNEI. This CDR3 has 14 amino acids. V was clipped by 10 bases and J by 7 bases; unmatched bases: 14. The CDR3 region is CAIGQGAHNFGYTF. The CDR3 DNA sequence: TGTGCCATCGGCCAGGGGGCGCATAATTTTGGCTACACCTTC.

The chain employs TRBV7-9 and TRBJ2-5; perhaps TRBD1 as D (6 bases). Germline V CDR1 and CDR2: SEHNR, FQNEAQ (reference sequence). The CDR3 is made up of 13 amino acids. Trimming pared 7 bases from V and 5 bases from J, leaving 14 bases between. CDR3 sequence (DNA): TGTGCCAGCAAGTCCAGGGGCAGGGAGACCCAGTACTTC. It is translated as CASKSRGRETQYF.

The genes are TRBV12-3 or TRBV12-4 and TRBJ2-7; 8 nucleotides agree with TRBD2. This CDR3 comprises 13 residues. The V segment lost 6 bases and the J segment 6 bases; nucleotides outside the gene matches: 7. As DNA, the CDR3 is TGTGCCAGCAGCCCAAGACGGGGGGGCGAGCAGTACTTC. Protein: CASSPRRGGEQYF.

The chain has TRBV6-2 or TRBV6-3 and TRBJ2-1; 14 bases fit TRBD2. This CDR3 spans 19 amino acids. In germline, CDR1 is MNHEY, CDR2 SVGEGT. The ends lost 7 bases at V and 5 bases at J; junction bases unmatched: 16. CDR3 coding DNA: TGTGCCAGCACCCTTGCTACCGGACTAGCGGGAGGCATCAACAATGAGCAGTTCTTC. Its protein is CASTLATGLAGGINNEQFF.

In its sample, this clonotype was seen a few times. The rearrangement joins TRBV19 to TRBJ1-4; D is possibly TRBD1 (6 bases). Trimming pared 7 bases from V and 8 bases from J, leaving 14 bases between. Germline CDR1 LNHDA, CDR2 SQIVND (reference sequence). The CDR3 runs 13 residues. CDR3 residues: CASTETGTEKLFF. The CDR3 DNA sequence: TGTGCCAGTACCGAAACAGGGACGGAAAAACTGTTTTTT.

The V gene is TRBV6-2 or TRBV6-3, the J gene TRBJ2-7; 7 bases fit TRBD1. J gave up 0 bases and V 2 bases, and 4 bases lay outside the gene matches. Germline assignment: CDR1 MNHEY and CDR2 SVGEGT. CDR3 length equals 15 residues. The CDR3 reads CASSYDGQVSYEQYF. In DNA form, the CDR3 reads TGTGCCAGCAGTTACGATGGACAGGTCTCCTACGAGCAGTACTTC.

Many counts were recorded for this clonotype. V and J are TRBV29-1 and TRBJ2-5; the D is unclear. This CDR3 region has 11 residues. The germline V and J ends were trimmed by 6 bases and 5 bases, with 10 bases remaining between them. Looked up from germline, CDR1 is SQVTM and CDR2 is ANQGSEA. CDR3 coding DNA: TGCAGCGTACGACCCGGGGAGACCCAGTACTTC. This translates into CSVRPGETQYF. Together with reference TRBV29-1 and TRBJ2-5, the CDR3 gives the full variable domain: SAVISQKPSRDICQRGTSLTIQCQVDSQVTMMFWYRQQPGQSLTLIATANQGSEATYESGFVIDKFPISRPNLTFSTLTVSNMSPEDSSIYLCSVRPGETQYFGPGTRLLVL.

The chain employs TRBV15 and TRBJ2-1; 11 nucleotides align to TRBD2. The germline CDR1 and CDR2 sequences are LNHNV and YYDKDF (reference sequence). Unmatched junction bases numbered 4, after V lost 0 bases and J lost 6 bases. The CDR3 spans 16 residues. This chain's CDR3 is CATSRDLAGGRNEQFF. In DNA form, the CDR3 reads TGTGCCACCAGCAGAGATTTAGCGGGAGGGCGCAATGAGCAGTTCTTC.

This clonotype was seen only a few times. The rearrangement joins TRBV6-5 to TRBJ2-1; D could derive from TRBD1 or TRBD2 (7 bases each). The V end was cut by 2 bases, the J end by 8 bases, with 19 bases between. CDR1 and CDR2 (germline): MNHEY, SVGAGI. The CDR3 covers 16 residues. As DNA, the CDR3 is TGTGCCAGCAGTTACCAGGGAGCGGGAAGGGGGCATGAGCAGTTCTTC. Translated, it gives CASSYQGAGRGHEQFF.